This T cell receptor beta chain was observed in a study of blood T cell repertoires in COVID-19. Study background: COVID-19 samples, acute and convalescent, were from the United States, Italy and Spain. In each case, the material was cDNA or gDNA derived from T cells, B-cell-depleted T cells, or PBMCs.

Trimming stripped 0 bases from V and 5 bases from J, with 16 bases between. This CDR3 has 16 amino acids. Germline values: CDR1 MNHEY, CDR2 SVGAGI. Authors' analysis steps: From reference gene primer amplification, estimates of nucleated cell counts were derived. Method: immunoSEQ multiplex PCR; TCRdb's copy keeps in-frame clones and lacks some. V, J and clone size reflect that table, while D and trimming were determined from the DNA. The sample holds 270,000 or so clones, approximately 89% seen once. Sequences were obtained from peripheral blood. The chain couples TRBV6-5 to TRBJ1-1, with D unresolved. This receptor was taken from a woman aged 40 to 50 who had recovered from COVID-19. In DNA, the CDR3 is TGTGCCAGCAGTTACTCCGGTCCCGGTACCGGGACTGAAGCTTTCTTT. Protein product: CASSYSGPGTGTEAFF.